Following are 11 T cell receptor beta chains from one sample sequenced in a study of Ad26.COV2.S vaccination and SARS-CoV-2 variants. Treatment described: over 15 received Ad26.COV2.S at low or high dose, single or two shots; 5 received placebo; per-sample allocation not given. The samples date from day 63 after the first vaccine or placebo injection. This table comes from immunoSEQ multiplex PCR, and its TCRdb copy is limited to in-frame clones, with some not included. The repertoire holds 440,000 or so clones, with roughly 88% as singletons. This sample comprised peripheral blood, obtained in a trial of Ad26.COV2.S vaccine versus placebo. The receptors come from a person aged 18 to 59 who received the Ad26.COV2.S COVID-19 vaccine or a placebo.

The chain couples TRBV2 to TRBJ2-7; TRBD1 matches 7 bases. CDR1 is SNHLY and CDR2 is FYNNEI in the germline V gene. V shed 8 bases, J shed 3 bases, and the junction held 4 bases outside the gene matches. CDR3 length: 12 residues. CDR3 nucleotide sequence: TGTGCCAGCCAAGACAGGGTCTACGAGCAGTACTTC. This sequence encodes CASQDRVYEQYF.

The chain is built from TRBV18 and TRBJ2-7; unclear D gene. There are 15 residues in the CDR3. CDR1 is KGHSH, CDR2 LQKENI, per germline. Trimming removed 2 bases at V and 3 bases at J, with 14 bases between. The CDR3 region has the DNA TGTGCCAGCTCACCAGGTCCTCCTACCCTCTACGAGCAGTACTTC. Protein product: CASSPGPPTLYEQYF.

The J gene is TRBJ2-5, the V gene TRBV12-3 or TRBV12-4; weak D call: TRBD2 (5 bases). The CDR3 runs to 13 residues. V was trimmed by 5 bases and J by 1 base, leaving 8 bases between them. CDR3 coding DNA: TGTGCCAGCAGTGGACGGGGCCAAGAGACCCAGTACTTC. It encodes CASSGRGQETQYF.

This clone was seen only once. The chain combines TRBV29-1 with TRBJ2-7; 9 positions agree with TRBD1. Germline CDR1 SQVTM, CDR2 ANQGSEA. The CDR3 has 12 amino acids. Trimming at V came to 7 bases and at J to 3 bases, leaving 4 bases not matched to a gene. This CDR3 is CSAKTGGYEQYF. In nucleotides, the CDR3 is TGCAGCGCTAAGACAGGGGGCTACGAGCAGTACTTC.

The genes are TRBV5-4 and TRBJ2-5; D is uncertain. Germline values: CDR1 SGHNT, CDR2 YYREEE (reference sequence). The CDR3 loop spans 15 amino acids. V lost 2 bases, J lost 3 bases, and 14 bases lay in between. The CDR3 sequence is CASSFPGGYEETQYF. CDR3 coding DNA: TGTGCCAGCAGCTTTCCTGGTGGCTATGAAGAGACCCAGTACTTC.

V is TRBV7-9 and J is TRBJ2-7, with D perhaps TRBD1 (6 bases). Trimming removed 1 base from V and 4 bases from J, with 14 bases in between. This CDR3 contains 15 residues. Germline CDR1 reads SEHNR; CDR2 reads FQNEAQ (reference sequence). CDR3 bases: TGTGCCAGCAGCTTAGAGTGGGGGCCGTTATACGAGCAGTACTTC. Translated: CASSLEWGPLYEQYF.

This sequence joins TRBV2 and TRBJ2-6; 9 bases align to TRBD1. The trim removed 7 bases at V and 0 bases at J, leaving 4 bases unmatched. The CDR3 totals 16 residues. Germline V gives CDR1 SNHLY, CDR2 FYNNEI. CDR3 region: CASKGQGSSGANVLTF. In nucleotides, the CDR3 is TGTGCCAGCAAAGGACAGGGGTCCTCTGGGGCCAACGTCCTGACTTTC.

The chain carries TRBV28 and TRBJ2-7; D is perhaps TRBD1 or TRBD2 (6 bases each). Looked up from germline, CDR1 is MDHEN and CDR2 is SYDVKM. The length of the CDR3 is 15 residues. Trimming cost V 4 bases and J 2 bases, with 15 bases left between them. The CDR3 DNA reads as TGTGCCAGCAGTTCCCGGGGGCAGGGAGCCTACGAGCAGTACTTC. Its protein is CASSSRGQGAYEQYF. Using reference TRBV28 and TRBJ2-7 for the parts outside the CDR3, the full variable domain is DVKVTQSSRYLVKRTGEKVFLECVQDMDHENMFWYRQDPGLGLRLIYFSYDVKMKEKGDIPEGYSVSREKKERFSLILESASTNQTSMYLCASSSRGQGAYEQYFGPGTRLTVT.

V is TRBV28 and J is TRBJ2-7; 7 bases are shared with TRBD2. The J segment lost 2 bases and the V segment lost 3 bases, leaving 16 bases of the junction unmatched. Germline CDR1 reads MDHEN; CDR2 reads SYDVKM. The CDR3 has 18 residues. For the CDR3, the DNA is TGTGCCAGCAGTTTCTTGGGGGGAGGGTCAATTAGGACCTACGAGCAGTACTTC. This codes for CASSFLGGGSIRTYEQYF.

The chain carries TRBV28 and TRBJ2-1; D is possibly TRBD2 (5 bases). Trimming removed 5 bases from V and 6 bases from J, with 17 bases in between. Looked up from germline, CDR1 is MDHEN and CDR2 is SYDVKM. The CDR3 runs to 15 residues. The CDR3 loop reads CASSPLGKRANEQFF. Here the CDR3 DNA reads TGTGCCAGCAGTCCCCTCGGGAAAAGGGCCAATGAGCAGTTCTTC. Based on the CDR3 plus reference TRBV28 and TRBJ2-1, the full variable domain is DVKVTQSSRYLVKRTGEKVFLECVQDMDHENMFWYRQDPGLGLRLIYFSYDVKMKEKGDIPEGYSVSREKKERFSLILESASTNQTSMYLCASSPLGKRANEQFFGPGTRLTVL.

This clone has a handful of counts. This same CDR3 is encoded by further DNA sequences in the sample. The V call is TRBV7-3, the J call TRBJ2-5; 9 nucleotides match TRBD2. J gave up 1 base and V 0 bases, and 3 bases lay outside the gene matches. Germline values: CDR1 SGHTA, CDR2 FQGTGA. The CDR3 sequence is 16 residues long. This CDR3 is CASSLTVTSGQETQYF. The DNA for the CDR3 is TGTGCCAGCAGCTTAACTGTGACTAGCGGCCAAGAGACCCAGTACTTC.